This T cell receptor beta chain is from a study of blood T cell repertoires in COVID-19. Overall study context: Acute and convalescent COVID-19 specimens originated in the United States, Italy and Spain.

Some clones are missing from TCRdb's copy, which holds only in-frame ones; the method was immunoSEQ multiplex PCR. The sample shows 200,000 to 250,000 clones, less than 90% of them seen only once. Between the trimmed V and J ends, which lost 4 bases and 1 base, there was a span of 8 bases. The CDR3 totals 14 residues. Looked up from germline, CDR1 is SGHTA and CDR2 is FQGTGA. The rearrangement links TRBV7-3 to TRBJ1-3, with D unresolved. This TCR was sampled from a man between 60 and 75 years old with acute or convalescent COVID-19. Material: peripheral blood. CDR3 DNA: TGTGCCAGCAGCTCCACAGAATCTGGAAACACCATATATTTT. Its translation: CASSSTESGNTIYF.